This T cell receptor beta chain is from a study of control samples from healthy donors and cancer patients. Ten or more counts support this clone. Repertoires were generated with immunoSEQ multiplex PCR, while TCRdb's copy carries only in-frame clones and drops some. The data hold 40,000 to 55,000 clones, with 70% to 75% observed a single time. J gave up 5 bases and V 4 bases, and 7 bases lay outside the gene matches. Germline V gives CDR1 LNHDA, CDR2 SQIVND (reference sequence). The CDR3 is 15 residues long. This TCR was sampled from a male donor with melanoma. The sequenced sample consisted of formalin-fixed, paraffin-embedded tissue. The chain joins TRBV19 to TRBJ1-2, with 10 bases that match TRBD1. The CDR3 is CASSNRDRGRYGYTF. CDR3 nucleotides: TGTGCCAGTAGTAACCGGGACAGGGGACGATATGGCTACACCTTC. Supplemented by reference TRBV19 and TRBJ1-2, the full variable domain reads DGGITQSPKYLFRKEGQNVTLSCEQNLNHDAMYWYRQDPGQGLRLIYYSQIVNDFQKGDIAEGYSVSREKKESFPLTVTSAQKNPTAFYLCASSNRDRGRYGYTFGSGTRLTVV.